This record covers a single T cell receptor (beta chain). This sample was taken from a study of T cell changes during pregnancy in multiple sclerosis. Sequencing was performed with immunoSEQ multiplex PCR; in TCRdb, only in-frame clones are kept and a portion is missing. The data contain 90,000 to 130,000 clones, roughly 90% of them singletons. In germline, CDR1 is SQVTM, CDR2 ANQGSEA. V was pared by 1 base and J by 7 bases, with 7 bases between. The CDR3 extends over 11 amino acids. The V and J genes are TRBV29-1 and TRBJ1-2; D might be TRBD1 (5 bases). The sample in question was peripheral blood, obtained in the third trimester of pregnancy. This receptor was taken from a female donor with multiple sclerosis, enrolled in a pregnancy study. CDR3: CSVEGGSGYTF. CDR3 bases: TGCAGCGTTGAAGGGGGCTCTGGCTACACCTTC.